What follows is one TCR beta chain and its context. The data were obtained in a study of blood T cell repertoires in COVID-19. As for the study in general: The study drew acute and convalescent COVID-19 samples from the United States, Italy and Spain. PBMCs, B-cell-depleted T cells, or T cells provided the cDNA or gDNA that made up the material.

The CDR3 sequence is 15 residues long. V trimming: 4 bases; J trimming: 2 bases; junction bases outside the gene matches: 7. Germline CDR1 MDHEN, CDR2 SYDVKM. Followed over time, Seattle patients had been enrolled while infection was active. Methods used by the authors: Amplification from reference gene primers served as the basis for estimated nucleated cell counts. The repertoire was sequenced with immunoSEQ multiplex PCR; TCRdb's copy has only in-frame clones and lacks some. V, J and clone size were drawn from that table, and D and trimming were deduced from the DNA. This table holds roughly 62,000 clones, approximately 80% found once.

This clonotype was sampled from a man in his thirties or forties with COVID-19, enrolled during active disease. The sequencing input was peripheral blood. The rearrangement joins TRBV28 to TRBJ1-2; 7 nucleotides align to TRBD1. The CDR3 reads CASSSTKDRNYGYTF. The CDR3 DNA follows: TGTGCCAGCAGTTCCACTAAGGACAGGAACTATGGCTACACCTTC.